The 8 T cell receptor beta chains given below trace back to one sample, sequenced in a study of blood T cell repertoires in COVID-19. Profiling relied on immunoSEQ multiplex PCR, and the TCRdb table lists in-frame clones only, not all of them. The data show under 250,000 clones, 75% to 85% seen once. Sequences were obtained from peripheral blood. These receptor sequences come from a human donor in a cohort sampled during active COVID-19.

The J gene is TRBJ1-2, the V gene TRBV29-1, with 10 nucleotides matching TRBD1. Germline V gene lookup returns CDR1 SQVTM and CDR2 ANQGSEA. V dropped 7 bases and J dropped 5; count of bases not matched to a gene: 10. CDR3 length: 14 amino acids. CDR3 region: CSAQDRGYAYGYTF. In DNA, the CDR3 is TGCAGCGCCCAGGACAGGGGGTACGCTTATGGCTACACCTTC.

The chain is built from TRBV6-6 and TRBJ2-2, with D maybe TRBD2 (7 bases). CDR1 and CDR2 from the germline V gene are MNHNY and SVGAGI (reference sequence). This CDR3 is 14 amino acids long. Trimming pared 7 bases from V and 7 bases from J, leaving 16 bases between. CDR3 in DNA: TGTGCCAGCATCCAAGAGGGGGGGATCGGGGAGCTGTTTTTT. It encodes CASIQEGGIGELFF.

V is TRBV5-6 and J is TRBJ1-5; no clear D gene. The CDR3 covers 14 residues. V dropped 1 base and J dropped 4 bases, with 9 bases sitting between them. Germline CDR1 SGHDT, CDR2 YYEEEE. The CDR3 sequence is CASSLFQRNQPQHF. CDR3 nucleotide sequence: TGTGCCAGCAGCTTGTTCCAACGGAATCAGCCCCAGCATTTT.

The genes are TRBV20-1 and TRBJ1-2, with D tentatively TRBD1 (5 bases). Germline lookup yields CDR1 DFQATT and CDR2 SNEGSKA (reference sequence). This CDR3 comprises 11 residues. V dropped 6 bases and J dropped 8 bases, with 13 bases sitting between them. The CDR3 DNA reads TGCAGTGCCCCGACAGAGGACGGCTACACCTTC. Encoded protein: CSAPTEDGYTF.

At least ten counts were recorded for this clone. Other DNA variants within this sample encode the same CDR3. The genes are TRBV6-5 and TRBJ1-3; D unresolved. Germline loops: CDR1 MNHEY, CDR2 SVGAGI. The V and J ends lost 7 bases and 0 bases respectively, with 4 bases between them. The CDR3 runs to 12 residues. The CDR3 reads CASTSSGNTIYF. CDR3 in DNA: TGTGCCAGCACATCCTCTGGAAACACCATATATTTT.

The chain links TRBV6-2 or TRBV6-3 to TRBJ2-7; 8 nucleotides align to TRBD1. Germline CDR1 is MNHEY and CDR2 is SVGEGT. V trimming: 6 bases; J trimming: 6 bases; junction bases outside the gene matches: 4. The CDR3 is made up of 12 amino acids. The CDR3 coding sequence is TGTGCCAGCAGCCGACAGGGGCGCGAGCAGTACTTC. Protein sequence: CASSRQGREQYF.

V and J are TRBV2 and TRBJ2-2, with D maybe TRBD1 (6 bases). This CDR3 is built from 15 residues. Germline lookup yields CDR1 SNHLY and CDR2 FYNNEI. Trimming pared 5 bases from V and 0 bases from J, leaving 10 bases between. The CDR3 nucleotides read TGTGCCAGCAGTACCGGGACACCGAACACCGGGGAGCTGTTTTTT. It specifies CASSTGTPNTGELFF.

This chain links TRBV28 with TRBJ2-7; possibly TRBD1 for D (5 bases). The germline gives CDR1 MDHEN, CDR2 SYDVKM. The germline V and J ends were trimmed by 5 bases and 3 bases, with 20 bases remaining between them. This CDR3 spans 16 amino acids. CDR3 nucleotide sequence: TGTGCCAGCAGTCCTCCTGACAGTGAAATATTCTACGAGCAGTACTTC. This codes for CASSPPDSEIFYEQYF.